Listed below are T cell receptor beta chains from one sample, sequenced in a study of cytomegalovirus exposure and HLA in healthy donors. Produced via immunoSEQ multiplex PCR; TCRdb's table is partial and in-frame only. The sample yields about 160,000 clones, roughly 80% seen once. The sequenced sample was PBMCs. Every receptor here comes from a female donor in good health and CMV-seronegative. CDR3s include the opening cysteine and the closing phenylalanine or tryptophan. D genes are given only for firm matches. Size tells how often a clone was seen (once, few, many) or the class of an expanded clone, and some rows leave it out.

CDR3aa: CSVEGTRRETQYF
CDR3nt: TGCAGCGTTGAAGGGACTAGAAGGGAGACCCAGTACTTC
abundance: once
j_gene: TRBJ2-5
v_gene: TRBV29-1
d_gene: TRBD2

CDR3aa: CASLTSGRKKTGELFF
CDR3nt: TGTGCCAGCCTTACTAGCGGGAGAAAGAAGACCGGGGAGCTGTTTTTT
abundance: -
j_gene: TRBJ2-2
v_gene: TRBV2
d_gene: TRBD2

CDR3aa: CASSLGRKGEGEKLFF
CDR3nt: TGTGCCAGCAGCTTAGGGAGAAAGGGAGAAGGAGAAAAACTGTTTTTT
abundance: few
j_gene: TRBJ1-4
v_gene: TRBV7-8
d_gene: -

CDR3aa: CASSETRTGYGEQYF
CDR3nt: TGTGCCAGCAGCGAGACCCGGACAGGGTACGGCGAGCAGTACTTC
abundance: -
j_gene: TRBJ2-7
v_gene: TRBV2
d_gene: TRBD1

CDR3aa: CASSSRVGGSYEQYF
CDR3nt: TGTGCCAGCAGCTCCCGGGTGGGAGGCTCCTACGAGCAGTACTTC
abundance: -
j_gene: TRBJ2-7
v_gene: TRBV7-2
d_gene: -

CDR3aa: CASSQTDRVNEKLFF
CDR3nt: TGCGCCAGCAGCCAGACGGACAGGGTTAATGAAAAACTGTTTTTT
abundance: -
j_gene: TRBJ1-4
v_gene: TRBV4-1
d_gene: TRBD1

CDR3aa: CASSFNRAGGTGELFF
CDR3nt: TGTGCCAGCAGCTTCAATAGGGCAGGGGGCACCGGGGAGCTGTTTTTT
abundance: -
j_gene: TRBJ2-2
v_gene: TRBV11-2
d_gene: TRBD1

CDR3aa: CASRRGQGSYEQYF
CDR3nt: TGTGCCAGCAGGCGGGGACAGGGGAGTTACGAGCAGTACTTC
abundance: -
j_gene: TRBJ2-7
v_gene: TRBV2
d_gene: TRBD1

CDR3aa: CASSQGGQGWTEAFF
CDR3nt: TGCGCCAGCAGCCAGGGAGGACAGGGGTGGACTGAAGCTTTCTTT
abundance: once
j_gene: TRBJ1-1
v_gene: TRBV4-1
d_gene: TRBD1

CDR3aa: CASSLLQGLGGYTF
CDR3nt: TGTGCCAGCAGCTTGCTTCAGGGGCTGGGTGGCTACACCTTC
abundance: -
j_gene: TRBJ1-2
v_gene: TRBV5-6
d_gene: -

CDR3aa: CASSEFVDASGSFEQYF
CDR3nt: TGTGCCAGCAGTGAATTCGTGGACGCTAGCGGGTCGTTCGAGCAGTACTTC
abundance: -
j_gene: TRBJ2-7
v_gene: TRBV6-1
d_gene: TRBD2

CDR3aa: CASSSDSYLGYTF
CDR3nt: TGCGCCAGCAGCTCCGACAGCTACCTTGGCTACACCTTC
abundance: -
j_gene: TRBJ1-2
v_gene: TRBV5-1
d_gene: -

CDR3aa: CAWSVPWNYEQYF
CDR3nt: TGTGCCTGGAGTGTACCTTGGAACTACGAGCAGTACTTC
abundance: -
j_gene: TRBJ2-7
v_gene: TRBV30
d_gene: -

CDR3aa: CASGADTYTEAFF
CDR3nt: TGTGCCAGCGGTGCCGACACCTACACTGAAGCTTTCTTT
abundance: -
j_gene: TRBJ1-1
v_gene: TRBV5-4
d_gene: -

CDR3aa: CASSLSGGTDTQYF
CDR3nt: TGCGCCAGCAGCTTGTCGGGGGGGACAGATACGCAGTATTTT
abundance: -
j_gene: TRBJ2-3
v_gene: TRBV5-1
d_gene: TRBD2

CDR3aa: CATSRDVASGYNEQFF
CDR3nt: TGTGCCACCAGCAGAGATGTGGCTAGCGGTTACAATGAGCAGTTCTTC
abundance: few
j_gene: TRBJ2-1
v_gene: TRBV15
d_gene: TRBD2

CDR3aa: CASSPRRDRGTDTQYF
CDR3nt: TGTGCCAGCAGCCCCCGCCGGGACAGGGGAACAGATACGCAGTATTTT
abundance: few
j_gene: TRBJ2-3
v_gene: TRBV7-8
d_gene: TRBD1

CDR3aa: CATSLRVAYNSPLHF
CDR3nt: TGTGCCACCTCCCTCCGCGTGGCCTATAATTCACCCCTCCACTTT
abundance: few
j_gene: TRBJ1-6
v_gene: TRBV19
d_gene: -

CDR3aa: CASSQERGPTDTQYF
CDR3nt: TGCGCCAGCAGCCAAGAGCGGGGACCCACAGATACGCAGTATTTT
abundance: once
j_gene: TRBJ2-3
v_gene: TRBV4-1
d_gene: -

CDR3aa: CASSMRSQTGNYGYTF
CDR3nt: TGTGCCAGTAGTATGCGATCCCAAACAGGGAACTATGGCTACACCTTC
abundance: -
j_gene: TRBJ1-2
v_gene: TRBV19
d_gene: -

CDR3aa: CASSLSSYEQYF
CDR3nt: TGTGCCAGCTCACTGAGCTCCTACGAGCAGTACTTC
abundance: few
j_gene: TRBJ2-7
v_gene: TRBV18
d_gene: -

CDR3aa: CASSLGPGPETFQPQHF
CDR3nt: TGTGCCAGCAGCCTCGGTCCAGGGCCAGAAACCTTCCAGCCCCAGCATTTT
abundance: -
j_gene: TRBJ1-5
v_gene: TRBV5-6
d_gene: -

CDR3aa: CSVGQGRDIQYF
CDR3nt: TGCAGCGTTGGACAGGGGAGGGACATTCAGTACTTC
abundance: few
j_gene: TRBJ2-4
v_gene: TRBV29-1
d_gene: -

CDR3aa: CASSQGRNTEAFF
CDR3nt: TGTGCCAGCAGCCAAGGGAGAAACACTGAAGCTTTCTTT
abundance: -
j_gene: TRBJ1-1
v_gene: TRBV14
d_gene: -

CDR3aa: CASTTATGAFYGYTF
CDR3nt: TGTGCCAGCACCACGGCGACAGGGGCCTTCTATGGCTACACCTTC
abundance: -
j_gene: TRBJ1-2
v_gene: TRBV2
d_gene: TRBD1

CDR3aa: CSVRQGPPSYEQYF
CDR3nt: TGCAGCGTCCGACAGGGCCCCCCGTCCTACGAGCAGTACTTC
abundance: once
j_gene: TRBJ2-7
v_gene: TRBV29-1
d_gene: TRBD1

CDR3aa: CASSRTGHVDNEQFF
CDR3nt: TGTGCCAGCAGTCGTACAGGGCACGTGGACAATGAGCAGTTCTTC
abundance: -
j_gene: TRBJ2-1
v_gene: TRBV5-4
d_gene: -

CDR3aa: CASSLDSSGNTIYF
CDR3nt: TGCGCCAGCAGCTTGGACAGCTCTGGAAACACCATATATTTT
abundance: -
j_gene: TRBJ1-3
v_gene: TRBV5-1
d_gene: -

CDR3aa: CASSFRDSRETQYF
CDR3nt: TGTGCCAGCAGTTTCCGGGACAGCCGGGAGACCCAGTACTTC
abundance: -
j_gene: TRBJ2-5
v_gene: TRBV6-1
d_gene: TRBD1

CDR3aa: CARSGGPNQPQHF
CDR3nt: TGTGCCCGGTCAGGGGGCCCTAATCAGCCCCAGCATTTT
abundance: -
j_gene: TRBJ1-5
v_gene: TRBV30
d_gene: TRBD1

CDR3aa: CASSSPGVTYEQYF
CDR3nt: TGTGCCAGCAGCTCCCCAGGGGTGACCTACGAGCAGTACTTC
abundance: once
j_gene: TRBJ2-7
v_gene: TRBV7-9
d_gene: -

CDR3aa: CASSPKATVNYGYTF
CDR3nt: TGTGCCAGCAGCCCAAAGGCGACAGTCAACTATGGCTACACCTTC
abundance: -
j_gene: TRBJ1-2
v_gene: TRBV7-9
d_gene: -

CDR3aa: CASSLGGHKRSGYTF
CDR3nt: TGTGCCAGCAGCTTAGGAGGACACAAGAGGTCCGGCTACACCTTC
abundance: few
j_gene: TRBJ1-2
v_gene: TRBV7-9
d_gene: -

CDR3aa: CATSMRQGGTNYGYTF
CDR3nt: TGTGCCACCAGCATGAGACAGGGGGGAACCAACTATGGCTACACCTTC
abundance: -
j_gene: TRBJ1-2
v_gene: TRBV15
d_gene: TRBD1

CDR3aa: CAWTRGLWETQYF
CDR3nt: TGTGCCTGGACCAGGGGGCTGTGGGAGACCCAGTACTTC
abundance: -
j_gene: TRBJ2-5
v_gene: TRBV30
d_gene: TRBD1

CDR3aa: CSVDLLAGGSEQYF
CDR3nt: TGCAGCGTTGACCTCCTAGCGGGAGGATCCGAGCAGTACTTC
abundance: few
j_gene: TRBJ2-7
v_gene: TRBV29-1
d_gene: TRBD2

CDR3aa: CASSLGLSSVQTQYF
CDR3nt: TGTGCCAGCAGCTTAGGCTTAAGTAGCGTGCAGACCCAGTACTTC
abundance: many
j_gene: TRBJ2-5
v_gene: TRBV13
d_gene: -

CDR3aa: CAWSEQGISNQPQHF
CDR3nt: TGTGCCTGGAGTGAACAGGGTATAAGCAATCAGCCCCAGCATTTT
abundance: -
j_gene: TRBJ1-5
v_gene: TRBV30
d_gene: -

CDR3aa: CASSADRGVYGYTF
CDR3nt: TGTGCCAGCAGCGCTGACAGGGGAGTCTATGGCTACACCTTC
abundance: -
j_gene: TRBJ1-2
v_gene: TRBV5-6
d_gene: TRBD1

CDR3aa: CASSTGMNTEAFF
CDR3nt: TGTGCCAGTAGTACCGGGATGAACACTGAAGCTTTCTTT
abundance: -
j_gene: TRBJ1-1
v_gene: TRBV19
d_gene: -

CDR3aa: CASSPGQAYGYTF
CDR3nt: TGTGCCAGCAGCCCAGGACAGGCCTATGGCTACACCTTC
abundance: few
j_gene: TRBJ1-2
v_gene: TRBV5-5
d_gene: TRBD1

CDR3aa: CASSLVGDNREAFF
CDR3nt: TGTGCCAGCAGCTTAGTCGGTGACAACCGTGAAGCTTTCTTT
abundance: -
j_gene: TRBJ1-1
v_gene: TRBV7-8
d_gene: -

CDR3aa: CASSAGTGQFF
CDR3nt: TGTGCCAGCAGTGCCGGGACAGGGCAGTTCTTC
abundance: -
j_gene: TRBJ2-1
v_gene: TRBV27
d_gene: TRBD1

CDR3aa: CASSQATTDLNTEAFF
CDR3nt: TGCGCCAGCAGCCAAGCGACCACGGACTTGAACACTGAAGCTTTCTTT
abundance: -
j_gene: TRBJ1-1
v_gene: TRBV4-1
d_gene: -

CDR3aa: CASSELWTGSTDTQYF
CDR3nt: TGTGCCAGCAGTGAACTTTGGACAGGGAGCACAGATACGCAGTATTTT
abundance: -
j_gene: TRBJ2-3
v_gene: TRBV6-1
d_gene: TRBD1

CDR3aa: CASSVEGRNYGYTF
CDR3nt: TGTGCCAGCAGTGTAGAAGGGAGAAACTATGGCTACACCTTC
abundance: once
j_gene: TRBJ1-2
v_gene: TRBV2
d_gene: -

CDR3aa: CASSGRPGSTGNTIYF
CDR3nt: TGTGCCAGCAGTGGTAGGCCAGGATCGACGGGAAACACCATATATTTT
abundance: -
j_gene: TRBJ1-3
v_gene: TRBV2
d_gene: -

CDR3aa: CASSPTGLADYNEQFF
CDR3nt: TGTGCCAGCAGCCCTACGGGACTAGCGGATTACAATGAGCAGTTCTTC
abundance: -
j_gene: TRBJ2-1
v_gene: TRBV4-2
d_gene: TRBD2

CDR3aa: CASAGQSNEKLFF
CDR3nt: TGTGCCAGCGCGGGACAGTCTAATGAAAAACTGTTTTTT
abundance: -
j_gene: TRBJ1-4
v_gene: TRBV2
d_gene: TRBD1

CDR3aa: CASSFSGDSYEQYF
CDR3nt: TGTGCCAGCAGTTTTTCGGGTGATTCCTACGAGCAGTACTTC
abundance: few
j_gene: TRBJ2-7
v_gene: TRBV28
d_gene: -

CDR3aa: CASSTGQGWNSPLHF
CDR3nt: TGTGCCAGCAGCACCGGACAGGGGTGGAATTCACCCCTCCACTTT
abundance: -
j_gene: TRBJ1-6
v_gene: TRBV7-3
d_gene: TRBD1

CDR3aa: CASSLTGTGGREQYF
CDR3nt: TGTGCCAGCAGTTTAACCGGGACAGGGGGCCGCGAGCAGTACTTC
abundance: -
j_gene: TRBJ2-7
v_gene: TRBV6-5
d_gene: TRBD1

CDR3aa: CASSPRGSGGTDTQYF
CDR3nt: TGTGCCAGCAGCCCCCGGGGTAGCGGGGGAACAGATACGCAGTATTTT
abundance: -
j_gene: TRBJ2-3
v_gene: TRBV14
d_gene: TRBD2

CDR3aa: CASSVAGGGAQNTIYF
CDR3nt: TGTGCCAGCAGCGTAGCCGGCGGAGGAGCCCAAAACACCATATATTTT
abundance: -
j_gene: TRBJ1-3
v_gene: TRBV9
d_gene: -

CDR3aa: CAISGRTLSGYTF
CDR3nt: TGTGCCATATCGGGAAGAACCTTGAGTGGCTACACCTTC
abundance: -
j_gene: TRBJ1-2
v_gene: TRBV6-1
d_gene: -